The clone carrying this TCR beta chain showed up just a few times. Generated by immunoSEQ multiplex PCR, the TCRdb table keeps only in-frame clones and is missing some. The sample lists about 88,000 clones, roughly 87% occurring once. This specimen comes from a study of a mutant IDH1 vaccine in newly diagnosed glioma. The time point: baseline, week 1 (first vaccination visit). Treatment of the sample: pre-vaccination baseline after standard-of-care therapy. This receptor was taken from a man aged 40-50 years with glioma. Some clones in this sample may be carry-over from other donors' samples. The sequenced sample was PBMCs, obtained from a glioma patient treated with radiotherapy, temozolomide or both.

The CDR3 DNA is TGTGCCAGCAGTACCGAGTCTGAAGCTTTCTTT. It yields the protein CASSTESEAFF. V gene TRBV6-5 combines with J gene TRBJ1-1; D is ambiguous. Germline CDR1 is MNHEY and CDR2 is SVGAGI. The CDR3 has 11 amino acids. V was clipped by 5 bases and J by 6 bases, with 7 bases between them.